This T cell receptor beta chain was documented in a study of OX40 agonist ivuxolimab in advanced cancers. General notes on the study: Ivuxolimab was an agonistic, fully human IgG2 monoclonal antibody directed against OX40 (CD134), a costimulatory receptor. Intravenous ivuxolimab was administered to patients every 2 weeks at six dose levels: 0.01, 0.1, 0.3, 1.5, 3 and 10 mg/kg. Of the approximately 50 dose-escalation patients, hepatocellular carcinoma was present in some 19, melanoma in approximately 15, renal cell carcinoma in 9 and head and neck cancer in 9. The dose-escalation cohort was about 87% male with a mean age of about 58 years, ranging from roughly 20 to 80. Prior anti-PD-1, anti-PD-L1 or anti-CTLA-4 therapy was permitted, and approximately 42% of dose-escalation patients had received checkpoint inhibitors. Partial responses occurred in three dose-escalation patients, of whom one had hepatocellular carcinoma and two had cutaneous melanoma. Peripheral TCRbeta sequencing aimed to test whether ivuxolimab altered TCR sequence diversity and caused clonal T-cell expansion. The paper covers the monotherapy dose-escalation part of the phase I ivuxolimab trial, which included N = 52 patients. The full study reports these points: Antigen specificity was not determined for the clonally expanded peripheral T cells. Low levels of normalized T-cell clonal expansion were also seen in some nonresponding patients. After ivuxolimab, expanded clones were on average more numerous among CD8+ T cells than among CD4+ T cells. In the 0.1-3.0 mg/kg groups, partial responders had among the lowest normalized peripheral clonal expansion, particularly in CD8+ T cells. Clonal expansion of both CD4+ and CD8+ blood T cells was observed from baseline to week 6 at doses 0.1 to 3.0 mg/kg.

For sequencing of the TCRbeta CDR3 region, genomic DNA was extracted from the sorted cells. TCRbeta CDR3 regions were sequenced using the immunoSEQ Assay. In its TCRdb copy, this immuneACCESS table keeps in-frame sequences only and misses some clones. Where compared with another copy, unresolved V genes explain less than half of these, and the others have no known cause. The sample yields tens of thousands of clones; roughly 90% were counted once. The ten top clones hold around 0.73% of the sample. The trial excluded patients who had a history of autoimmune disease or who were on systemic immunosuppression. Peripheral blood for TCR sequencing was collected from all dose cohorts at baseline, on cycle 4 day 1, and on cycle 7 day 1. Samples came from an open-label, multicenter, first-in-human phase I dose-escalation trial of ivuxolimab. The trial enrolled adults with locally advanced or metastatic head and neck squamous cell, hepatocellular, melanoma or renal cell carcinoma. CD4+ and CD8+ T cells were sorted separately from peripheral blood before TCR sequencing.

The germline V gene yields MDHEN for CDR1 and SYDVKM for CDR2. The junction carries 7 bases between V and J, which are trimmed by 3 bases and 8 bases respectively. Measured from the cysteine to the phenylalanine, the CDR3 is 11 residues long. This entry keeps only the CDR3 DNA: 33 bases, framed from base 1. For this clone: Its antigen target is currently unknown. Base-call qualities are not available, and no considerably larger clone is one nucleotide away.

This chain joins TRBV28 to TRBJ1-2; too little of a D gene remains to name it. This receptor was taken from an adult with an advanced solid tumor such as melanoma, head and neck, liver or kidney cancer. This material consisted of CD4+ or CD8+ T cells sorted from blood, taken in a trial of the OX40 agonist ivuxolimab. The DNA sequence reads TGTGCCAGCAGTTTGGCCCGGGGCTACACCTTC. Protein translation: CASSLARGYTF.